This TCR beta chain stems from a study of blood T cell repertoires in COVID-19. Across the study: Material from acute and convalescent COVID-19 was sourced from the United States, Italy and Spain. From T cells, B-cell-depleted T cells, or PBMCs came the material, which was cDNA or gDNA.

Germline V gene data show CDR1 as MRHNA and CDR2 as SNTAGT. Trimming removed 0 bases from V and 2 bases from J, with 9 bases in between. The CDR3 runs to 15 residues. Only in-frame clones appear in the TCRdb table, and some are missing; sequencing was by immunoSEQ multiplex PCR. Of 300,000 to 400,000 clones in the sample, approximately 91% were seen once. Someone with COVID-19 had been met by exposed participants within 2 weeks before study entry. The TCR sequence derives from a woman in her 30s who had been exposed to COVID-19. This sequence joins TRBV6-4 and TRBJ2-3; D is possibly TRBD1 (6 bases). The sequencing sample was made of PBMCs or T cells enriched from blood (not recorded which). The DNA of the CDR3 is TGTGCCAGCAGTGACTCACGACAGGACACAGATACGCAGTATTTT. Protein product: CASSDSRQDTDTQYF.